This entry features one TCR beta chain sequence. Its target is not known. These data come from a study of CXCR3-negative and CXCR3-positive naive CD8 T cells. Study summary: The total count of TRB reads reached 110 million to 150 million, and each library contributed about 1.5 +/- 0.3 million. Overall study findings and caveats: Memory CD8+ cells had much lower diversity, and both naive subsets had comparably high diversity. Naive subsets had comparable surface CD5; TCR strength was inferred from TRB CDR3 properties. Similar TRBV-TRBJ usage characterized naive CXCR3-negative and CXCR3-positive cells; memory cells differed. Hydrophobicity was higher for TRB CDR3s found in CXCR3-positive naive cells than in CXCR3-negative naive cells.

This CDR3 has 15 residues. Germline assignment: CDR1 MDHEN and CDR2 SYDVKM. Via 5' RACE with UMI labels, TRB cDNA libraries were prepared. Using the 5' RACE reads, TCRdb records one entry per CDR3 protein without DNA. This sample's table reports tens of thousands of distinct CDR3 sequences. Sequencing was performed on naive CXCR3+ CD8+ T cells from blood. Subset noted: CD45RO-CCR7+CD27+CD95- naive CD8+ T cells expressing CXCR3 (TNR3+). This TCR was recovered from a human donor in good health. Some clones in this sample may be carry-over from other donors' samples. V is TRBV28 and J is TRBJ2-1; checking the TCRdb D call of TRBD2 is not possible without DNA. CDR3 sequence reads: CASSARLAAYNEQFF.